These 29 T cell receptor beta chains were all obtained from the same sample, sequenced in a study of T cell repertoires in cytomegalovirus infection (dated by TCRdb to between 2017 and 2020). Reads for this sample came from an Illumina HiSeq 1500. TCRdb reran the public reads through fastp at Q25 and MiXCR, keeping productive beta chains. For every CDR3 protein sequence, its rows merge into one entry that carries the most common genes and DNA. The sample table holds hundreds of thousands of distinct CDR3 sequences, of which 20% to 25% were seen once. 8% of the sample rests with the top ten. The specimen sequenced was CD8+ T cells from PBMCs. These receptor sequences come from a human donor in good health (CMV status not recorded). Some clones in this sample may be carry-over from other donors' samples.

This clonotype appeared a few times. V and J are TRBV7-2 and TRBJ2-1; the D gene could be TRBD1 or TRBD2 (5 bases each). The CDR3 is made up of 16 amino acids. Germline assignment: CDR1 SGHTA and CDR2 FQGNSA. The ends were cut back, 5 bases at V and 2 bases at J, with 16 bases in the middle. The CDR3 DNA reads as TGTGCCAGCAGCCCAGCAAGTCGGGGCACCTACAATGAGCAGTTCTTC. It yields the protein CASSPASRGTYNEQFF.

This clonotype was detected ten times or more. The chain couples TRBV14 to TRBJ1-1, with no clear D. The CDR3 spans 13 residues. Germline V lookup: CDR1 SGHDN, CDR2 FVKESK. Trimming removed 3 bases from V and 2 bases from J, with 7 bases in between. The CDR3 nucleotides are TGTGCCAGCAGCCAGGTATTAAACACTGAAGCTTTCTTT. This sequence encodes CASSQVLNTEAFF.

The chain uses TRBV28 and TRBJ2-4; D is possibly TRBD1 (6 bases). Germline CDR1 and CDR2: MDHEN and SYDVKM. Trimming shortened V by 8 bases and J by 0 bases, and 20 bases separated the two germline ends. The CDR3 covers 17 residues. The CDR3 DNA follows: TGTGCCAGCGGGACCCACGCGGACAGTTTAGCCAAAAACATTCAGTACTTC. It is translated as CASGTHADSLAKNIQYF.

This clonotype was counted ten times or more. The chain has TRBV7-8 and TRBJ2-3; unclear D gene. CDR3 length: 14 residues. The germline V gene encodes CDR1 SGHVS and CDR2 FQNEAQ. V was shortened by 5 bases and J by 1 base, with 10 bases between the two germline ends. CDR3 residues: CASSLNIGTDTQYF. The CDR3 DNA reads as TGTGCCAGCAGCCTAAACATTGGCACAGATACGCAGTATTTT.

This clonotype was recorded once. This sequence joins TRBV4-1 and TRBJ2-5; D uncertain. V lost 1 base to trimming and J lost 5 bases, with 5 bases between them. This CDR3 has 12 amino acids. Germline values: CDR1 MGHRA, CDR2 YSYEKL. CDR3 coding DNA: TGCGCCAGCAGCCAAGTTGCGGAGACCCAGTACTTC. It codes for CASSQVAETQYF.

This clonotype has more than one count but fewer than ten. The chain recombines TRBV2 with TRBJ2-7; TRBD1 might be the D (6 bases). Trimming stripped 10 bases from V and 4 bases from J, with 14 bases between. The germline gives CDR1 SNHLY, CDR2 FYNNEI. This CDR3 has 12 amino acids. The CDR3 bases are TGTGCCATACAGGGAAAGCAATACGAGCAGTACGTC. Its protein is CAIQGKQYEQYV.

The table lists this clonotype with many counts. The J gene is TRBJ1-5, the V gene TRBV28; TRBD1 matches 12 bases. This CDR3 spans 16 amino acids. The J segment lost 5 bases and the V segment lost 6 bases, leaving 8 bases of the junction unmatched. Germline loops: CDR1 MDHEN, CDR2 SYDVKM. The CDR3 nucleotides read TGTGCCAGCAGAGAACCGGGACAGGGGGCCGATCAGCCCCAGCATTTT. It is translated as CASREPGQGADQPQHF.

This clonotype has more than one count but fewer than ten. V and J are TRBV27 and TRBJ2-3, with a possible D match to TRBD2 (5 bases). This CDR3 has 19 amino acids. CDR1 and CDR2 (germline): MNHEY, SMNVEV (reference sequence). Trimming pared 3 bases from V and 0 bases from J, leaving 22 bases between. The CDR3 loop is CASSLSGYLADQSTDTQYF. The DNA of the CDR3 is TGTGCCAGCAGTTTGAGCGGCTACCTCGCGGACCAGAGCACAGATACGCAGTATTTT.

The rearrangement uses TRBV2 and TRBJ1-4; TRBD1 matches 7 bases. The CDR3 covers 14 residues. Germline V gene data show CDR1 as SNHLY and CDR2 as FYNNEI. V was clipped by 8 bases and J by 8 bases; unmatched bases: 11. CDR3 nucleotides: TGTGCCAGCCTCGGACAGGAGGGCAGAGAAAAACTGTTTTTT. Residues: CASLGQEGREKLFF.

This clonotype was counted between two and nine times. The CDR3 region is CASSYGRQPNQPQHF. As DNA, the CDR3 is TGTGCCAGCAGCTACGGACGTCAACCCAATCAGCCCCAGCATTTT. V usage is TRBV7-9 and J usage is TRBJ1-5; D remains ambiguous. The CDR3 runs to 15 residues. Germline CDR1 reads SEHNR; CDR2 reads FQNEAQ (reference sequence). The V gene lost 4 bases and the J gene lost 3 bases, with 13 bases spanning the gap.

In the case of this clonotype: A read error may explain this, as a much larger clone is one base away. J is TRBJ2-3 and V is TRBV6-6, with 7 positions matching TRBD1. This CDR3 contains 14 residues. Germline CDR1 is MNHNY and CDR2 is SVGAGI (reference sequence). The chain's CDR3 is CANSKNRGADTQYF. The CDR3 nucleotides are TGTGCCAACAGTAAAAACAGGGGAGCGGATACGCAGTATTTT.

This clonotype came up a few times. V usage is TRBV5-4 and J usage is TRBJ1-3; D possibly corresponds to TRBD1 (6 bases). CDR3 length: 15 residues. Trimming left V 3 bases short and J 0 bases short, with 10 bases between. Germline V lookup: CDR1 SGHNT, CDR2 YYREEE (reference sequence). The CDR3 loop reads CASSSDRLSGNTIYF. The CDR3 region has the DNA TGTGCCAGCAGCTCGGACAGACTCTCTGGAAACACCATATATTTT.

This clonotype appeared many times. V and J are TRBV5-6 and TRBJ2-7, with D possibly being TRBD2 (6 bases). From germline, CDR1 is SGHDT and CDR2 YYEEEE. The CDR3 loop spans 14 amino acids. V lost 0 bases and J lost 2, with 9 bases in between. The CDR3, as DNA: TGTGCCAGCAGCTTGGATGGACTACCCTACGAGCAGTACTTC. Translated, it gives CASSLDGLPYEQYF.

This clonotype came up a few times. The chain links TRBV7-9 to TRBJ2-3; TRBD2 aligns across 7 bases. V gave up 5 bases and J gave up 2 bases; unmatched junction bases: 4. The CDR3 runs to 14 residues. Germline CDR1 is SEHNR and CDR2 is FQNEAQ (reference sequence). CDR3 region: CASSPLAITDTQYF. The CDR3 DNA is TGTGCCAGCAGCCCACTAGCGATCACAGATACGCAGTATTTT.

In the case of this clonotype: A much larger clone differs by one base, so this may be a read error. V usage is TRBV7-9 and J usage is TRBJ1-6, with D maybe TRBD1 (6 bases). Germline values: CDR1 SEHNR, CDR2 FQNEAQ (reference sequence). This CDR3 is 16 amino acids long. In DNA, the CDR3 is TGTGCCGGCAGCGCACAACAGGGTTCAGGGAATTCACCCCTCCACTTT. Protein product: CAGSAQQGSGNSPLHF.

V usage is TRBV6-1 and J usage is TRBJ1-2; D gene uncertain. The germline CDR1 and CDR2 sequences are MNHNS and SASEGT. V was pared by 11 bases and J by 3 bases, with 16 bases between. The CDR3 totals 13 residues. Here the CDR3 DNA reads TGTGCCGCACTTTTGGGCCTCGACTATGGCTACACCTTC. Residues: CAALLGLDYGYTF.

This chain connects TRBV5-1 to TRBJ2-2; tentatively, D is TRBD2 (5 bases). Germline V CDR1 and CDR2: SGHRS, YFSETQ. The ends were cut back, 9 bases at V and 6 bases at J, with 12 bases in the middle. This CDR3 has 12 residues. CDR3 amino acids: CATAGRAGELFF. In DNA, the CDR3 is TGCGCCACCGCGGGTAGAGCCGGGGAGCTGTTTTTT.

This clonotype was counted at least ten times. This chain connects TRBV7-9 to TRBJ2-3, with 10 bases identical to TRBD1. The CDR3 sequence is 15 residues long. Per the germline V gene, CDR1 is SEHNR and CDR2 is FQNEAQ (reference sequence). The J segment lost 4 bases and the V segment lost 5 bases, leaving 6 bases of the junction unmatched. The CDR3 sequence: CASSHGTGAADTQYF. The CDR3 DNA is TGTGCCAGCAGCCACGGGACAGGGGCTGCAGATACGCAGTATTTT.

The chain uses TRBV20-1 and TRBJ2-1; 9 nucleotides agree with TRBD1. Germline V gives CDR1 DFQATT, CDR2 SNEGSKA (reference sequence). Germline trimming cut 6 bases from V and 3 bases from J; bases unmatched to any gene: 12. This CDR3 is 16 amino acids long. CDR3 sequence (DNA): TGCAGTGCCAGTGAGACCGGGACAGGGTACTACAATGAGCAGTTCTTC. Translating gives CSASETGTGYYNEQFF.

The genes are TRBV14 and TRBJ1-1; 7 nucleotides align to TRBD1. The length of the CDR3 is 16 residues. V shed 0 bases and J 5 bases; nucleotides not matched to a gene: 9. From germline, CDR1 is SGHDN and CDR2 FVKESK. CDR3 sequence (DNA): TGTGCCAGCAGCCAAGACAACAGGGGTCTGCTTACTGAAGCTTTCTTT. It codes for CASSQDNRGLLTEAFF.

This clonotype was seen only a few times. The CDR3 loop reads CASGSPGTAQPQHF. The CDR3 nucleotides are TGTGCCAGCGGATCTCCCGGGACGGCTCAGCCCCAGCATTTT. The chain recombines TRBV6-2 or TRBV6-3 with TRBJ1-5; maybe TRBD1 (5 bases). Trimming took off 8 bases at V and 6 bases at J, with 17 bases between the two ends. Germline values: CDR1 MNHEY, CDR2 SVGEGT. This CDR3 region has 14 residues.

This clonotype has just a few counts. The rearrangement joins TRBV20-1 to TRBJ1-1, with 7 bases that match TRBD1. CDR1 and CDR2 from the germline V gene are DFQATT and SNEGSKA (reference sequence). The V and J ends lost 2 bases and 2 bases, in that order; junction bases with no gene match: 8. This CDR3 has 15 residues. The CDR3 coding sequence is TGCAGTGCTAGACCCCGACAGGGATTAAACACTGAAGCTTTCTTT. This encodes CSARPRQGLNTEAFF.

The chain couples TRBV6-5 to TRBJ2-7; D gene ambiguous. The CDR3 is made up of 14 amino acids. From germline, CDR1 is MNHEY and CDR2 SVGAGI. The V and J ends lost 2 bases and 2 bases respectively, with 10 bases between them. CDR3 bases: TGTGCCAGCAGTTACGGACCGAGTACCTACGAGCAGTACGTC. This sequence encodes CASSYGPSTYEQYV.

In its sample, this clonotype was seen many times. The chain has TRBV7-8 and TRBJ2-3; TRBD1 matches 7 bases. Germline V lookup: CDR1 SGHVS, CDR2 FQNEAQ. The CDR3 sequence is 14 residues long. After removal of 5 bases from V and 6 bases from J, the junction contained 8 bases not matched to a gene. The chain's CDR3 is CASSPRQGNDTQYF. The CDR3 nucleotides read TGTGCCAGCAGCCCGCGACAGGGCAACGATACGCAGTATTTT.

The chain is built from TRBV27 and TRBJ2-3, with unresolved D. This CDR3 has 14 amino acids. CDR1 and CDR2 (germline): MNHEY, SMNVEV (reference sequence). With 2 bases removed from V and 6 bases from J, the gap between germline ends came to 12 bases. CDR3 in amino acids: CASSLGPPMDTQYF. CDR3 DNA: TGTGCCAGCAGTTTAGGACCCCCTATGGATACGCAGTATTTT.

V gene TRBV6-5 combines with J gene TRBJ1-1; 8 positions agree with TRBD1. Germline loops: CDR1 MNHEY, CDR2 SVGAGI. This CDR3 comprises 15 residues. V gave up 6 bases and J gave up 4 bases; unmatched junction bases: 10. The CDR3 DNA follows: TGTGCCAGCAGGAGATACAGGGGGTCGGGCACTGAAGCTTTCTTT. Encoded protein: CASRRYRGSGTEAFF.

This clonotype was recorded many times. V usage is TRBV7-9 and J usage is TRBJ2-3, with 13 bases identical to TRBD2. The CDR3 runs to 19 residues. Germline CDR1 is SEHNR and CDR2 is FQNEAQ (reference sequence). The V and J ends lost 6 bases and 7 bases, in that order; junction bases with no gene match: 19. The CDR3 DNA reads as TGTGCCAGCAGTAGGGTTACGAGCGGACTAGCGGGGGCTGAGTATACGCAGTATTTT. Residues: CASSRVTSGLAGAEYTQYF.

The sample holds a few counts of this clonotype. This chain links TRBV7-9 with TRBJ1-2; a weak D match, TRBD1 (5 bases). CDR3 length equals 14 residues. Trimming pared 4 bases from V and 6 bases from J, leaving 15 bases between. Germline V gives CDR1 SEHNR, CDR2 FQNEAQ (reference sequence). DNA for the CDR3: TGTGCCAGCAGCTACCGGCTGGGGCCCGATGGCTACACCTTC. It translates to CASSYRLGPDGYTF.

V and J are TRBV14 and TRBJ2-3; a weak D match, TRBD1 (5 bases). The CDR3 is 17 amino acids. In germline, CDR1 is SGHDN, CDR2 FVKESK. V lost 0 bases and J 0 bases, leaving 13 bases between the germline ends. The CDR3 region has the DNA TGTGCCAGCAGCCAAGAATTCGCAGGGATCAGCACAGATACGCAGTATTTT. It is translated as CASSQEFAGISTDTQYF.